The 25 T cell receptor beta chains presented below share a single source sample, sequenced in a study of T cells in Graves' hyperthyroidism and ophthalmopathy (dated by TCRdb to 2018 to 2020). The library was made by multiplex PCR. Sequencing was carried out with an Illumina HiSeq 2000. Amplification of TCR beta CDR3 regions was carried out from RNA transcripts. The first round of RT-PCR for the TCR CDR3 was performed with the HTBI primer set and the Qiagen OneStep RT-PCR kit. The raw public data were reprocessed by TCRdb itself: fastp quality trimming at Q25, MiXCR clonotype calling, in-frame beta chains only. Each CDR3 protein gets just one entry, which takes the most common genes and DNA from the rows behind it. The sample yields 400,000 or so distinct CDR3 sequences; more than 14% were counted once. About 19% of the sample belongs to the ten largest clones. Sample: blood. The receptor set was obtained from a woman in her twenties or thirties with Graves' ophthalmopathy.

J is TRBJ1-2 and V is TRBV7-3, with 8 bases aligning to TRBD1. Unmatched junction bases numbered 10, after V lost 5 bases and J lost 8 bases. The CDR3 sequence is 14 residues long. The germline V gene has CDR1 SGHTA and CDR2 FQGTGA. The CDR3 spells CASSPGSGGPGYTF. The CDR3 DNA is TGTGCCAGCAGCCCGGGGTCAGGGGGCCCCGGCTACACCTTC.

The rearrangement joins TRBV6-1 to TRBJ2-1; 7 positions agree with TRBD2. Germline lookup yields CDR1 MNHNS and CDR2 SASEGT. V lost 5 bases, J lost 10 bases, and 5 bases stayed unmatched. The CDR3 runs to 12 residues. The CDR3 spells CASSQTSREQFF. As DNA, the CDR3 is TGTGCCAGCAGTCAGACTAGCCGCGAGCAGTTCTTC.

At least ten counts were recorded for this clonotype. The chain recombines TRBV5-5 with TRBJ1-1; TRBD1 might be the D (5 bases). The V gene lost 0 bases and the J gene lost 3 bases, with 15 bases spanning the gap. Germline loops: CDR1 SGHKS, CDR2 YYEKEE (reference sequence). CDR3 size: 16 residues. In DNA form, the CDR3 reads TGTGCCAGCAGCTTGGAATGGGGCGCTGGGGACACTGAAGCTTTCTTT. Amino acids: CASSLEWGAGDTEAFF.

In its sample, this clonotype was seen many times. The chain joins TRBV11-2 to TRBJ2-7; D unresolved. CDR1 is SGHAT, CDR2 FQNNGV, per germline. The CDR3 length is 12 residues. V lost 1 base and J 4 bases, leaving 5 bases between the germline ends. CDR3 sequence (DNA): TGTGCCAGCAGCTTAGTGGGTTACGAGCAGTACTTC. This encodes CASSLVGYEQYF. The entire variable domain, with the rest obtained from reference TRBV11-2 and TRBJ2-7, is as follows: EAGVAQSPRYKIIEKRQSVAFWCNPISGHATLYWYQQILGQGPKLLIQFQNNGVVDDSQLPKDRFSAERLKGVDSTLKIQPAKLEDSAVYLCASSLVGYEQYFGPGTRLTVT.

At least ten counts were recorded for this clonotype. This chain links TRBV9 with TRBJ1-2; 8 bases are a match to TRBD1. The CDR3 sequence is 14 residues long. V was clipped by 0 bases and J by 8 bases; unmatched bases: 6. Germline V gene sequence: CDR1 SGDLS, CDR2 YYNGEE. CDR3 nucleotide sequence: TGTGCCAGCAGCGTAGGTGGGACAGGAGTGGGCTACACCTTC. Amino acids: CASSVGGTGVGYTF. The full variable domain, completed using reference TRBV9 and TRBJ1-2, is DSGVTQTPKHLITATGQRVTLRCSPRSGDLSVYWYQQSLDQGLQFLIQYYNGEERAKGNILERFSAQQFPDLHSELNLSSLELGDSALYFCASSVGGTGVGYTFGSGTRLTVV.

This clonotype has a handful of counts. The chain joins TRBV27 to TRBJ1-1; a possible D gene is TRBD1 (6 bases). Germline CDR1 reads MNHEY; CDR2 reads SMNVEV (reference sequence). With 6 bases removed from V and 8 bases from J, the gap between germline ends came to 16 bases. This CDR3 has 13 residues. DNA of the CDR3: TGTGCCAGCAGGTCGGGACACCTAGTAGAAGCTTTCTTT. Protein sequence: CASRSGHLVEAFF.

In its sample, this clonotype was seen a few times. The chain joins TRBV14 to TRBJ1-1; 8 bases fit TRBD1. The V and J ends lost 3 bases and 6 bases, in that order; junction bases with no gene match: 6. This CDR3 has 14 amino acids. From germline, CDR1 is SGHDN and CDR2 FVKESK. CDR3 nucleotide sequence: TGTGCCAGCAGCCATCAGGGGGCGAGCTCTGAAGCTTTCTTT. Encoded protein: CASSHQGASSEAFF.

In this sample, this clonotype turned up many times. The CDR3 DNA reads TGCAGTGCTGGGGGACAAAATGGGGCTGAAGCTTTCTTT. Its protein product is CSAGGQNGAEAFF. This sequence joins TRBV20-1 and TRBJ1-1; D is perhaps TRBD1 (6 bases). Germline V gives CDR1 DFQATT, CDR2 SNEGSKA (reference sequence). Trimming removed 5 bases from V and 6 bases from J, with 16 bases in between. This CDR3 region has 13 residues.

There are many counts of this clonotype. CDR3 coding DNA: TGTGCCAGCAGTTACTCGAGGTACAATGAGCAGTTCTTC. This encodes CASSYSRYNEQFF. The chain has TRBV6-2 or TRBV6-3 and TRBJ2-1; the D is unclear. Trimming took 0 bases from V and 4 from J, leaving 4 bases between them. The length of the CDR3 is 13 residues. Germline CDR1 reads MNHEY; CDR2 reads SVGEGT.

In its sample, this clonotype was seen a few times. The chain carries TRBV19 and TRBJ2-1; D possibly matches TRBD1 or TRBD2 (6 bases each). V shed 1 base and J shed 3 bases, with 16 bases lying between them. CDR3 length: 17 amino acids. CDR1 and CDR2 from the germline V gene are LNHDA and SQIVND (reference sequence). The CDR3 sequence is CASSIGSGAMYYNEQFF. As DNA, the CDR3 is TGTGCCAGTAGTATAGGCTCGGGGGCTATGTACTACAATGAGCAGTTCTTC.

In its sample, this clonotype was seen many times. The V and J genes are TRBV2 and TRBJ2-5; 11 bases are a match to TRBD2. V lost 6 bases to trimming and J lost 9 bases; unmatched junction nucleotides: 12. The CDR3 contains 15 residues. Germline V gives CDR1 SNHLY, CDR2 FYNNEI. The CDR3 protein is CASRPIAGGHRAQYF. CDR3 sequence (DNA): TGTGCCAGCAGGCCAATAGCGGGGGGGCATCGGGCCCAGTACTTC.

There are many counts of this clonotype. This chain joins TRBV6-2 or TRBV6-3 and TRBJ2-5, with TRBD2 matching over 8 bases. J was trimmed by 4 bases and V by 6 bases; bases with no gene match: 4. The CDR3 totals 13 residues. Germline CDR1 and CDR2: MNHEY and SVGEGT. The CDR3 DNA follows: TGTGCCAGCAGGAACGGGGGGGGAGAGACCCAGTACTTC. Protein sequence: CASRNGGGETQYF.

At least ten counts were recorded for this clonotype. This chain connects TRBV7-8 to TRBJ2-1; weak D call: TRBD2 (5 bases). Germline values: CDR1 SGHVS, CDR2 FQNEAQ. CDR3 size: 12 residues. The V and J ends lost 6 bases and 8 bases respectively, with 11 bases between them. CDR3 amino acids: CASSSPGDEQFF. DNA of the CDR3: TGTGCCAGCAGTTCGCCCGGGGATGAGCAGTTCTTC.

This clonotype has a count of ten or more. CDR3 loop: CSAGAGLNEQFF. The DNA for the CDR3 is TGCAGTGCTGGAGCGGGGCTCAATGAGCAGTTCTTC. This chain joins TRBV20-1 and TRBJ2-1; TRBD2 matches at 7 bases. Germline V lookup: CDR1 DFQATT, CDR2 SNEGSKA (reference sequence). The CDR3 runs 12 residues. Germline trimming cut 5 bases from V and 6 bases from J; bases unmatched to any gene: 4.

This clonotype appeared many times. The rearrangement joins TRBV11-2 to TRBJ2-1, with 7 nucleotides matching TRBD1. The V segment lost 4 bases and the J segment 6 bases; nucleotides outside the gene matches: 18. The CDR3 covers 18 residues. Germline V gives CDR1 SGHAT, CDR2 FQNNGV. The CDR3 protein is CASSSRGLRDIWANEQFF. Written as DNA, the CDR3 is TGTGCCAGCAGCTCGAGGGGGCTCCGGGACATTTGGGCCAATGAGCAGTTCTTC. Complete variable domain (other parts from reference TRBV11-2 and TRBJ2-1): EAGVAQSPRYKIIEKRQSVAFWCNPISGHATLYWYQQILGQGPKLLIQFQNNGVVDDSQLPKDRFSAERLKGVDSTLKIQPAKLEDSAVYLCASSSRGLRDIWANEQFFGPGTRLTVL.

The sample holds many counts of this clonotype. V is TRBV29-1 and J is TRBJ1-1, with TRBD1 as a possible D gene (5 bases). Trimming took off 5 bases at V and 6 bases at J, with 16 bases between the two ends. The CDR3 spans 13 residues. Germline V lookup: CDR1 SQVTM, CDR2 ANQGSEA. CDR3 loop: CSVRGARGAEAFF. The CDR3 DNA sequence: TGCAGCGTTAGGGGCGCGCGGGGCGCTGAAGCTTTCTTT.

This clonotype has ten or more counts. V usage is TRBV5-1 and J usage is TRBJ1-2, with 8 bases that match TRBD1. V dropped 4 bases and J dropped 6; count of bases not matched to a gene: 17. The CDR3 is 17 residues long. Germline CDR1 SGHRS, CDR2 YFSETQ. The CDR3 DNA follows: TGCGCCAGCAGCCCCGCCGGACAGGGATTGGACTTTGATGGCTACACCTTC. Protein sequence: CASSPAGQGLDFDGYTF.

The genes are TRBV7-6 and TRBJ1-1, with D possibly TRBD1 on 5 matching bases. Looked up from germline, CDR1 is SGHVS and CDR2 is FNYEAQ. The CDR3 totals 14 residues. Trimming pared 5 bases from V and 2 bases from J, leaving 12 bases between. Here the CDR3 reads CASSLGVRNTEAFF. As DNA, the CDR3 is TGTGCCAGCAGCCTGGGGGTGCGCAACACTGAAGCTTTCTTT.

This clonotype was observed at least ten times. The CDR3 DNA reads as TGTGCCTGGAGCCCCCTCGGGGCGGGAGGGGAGCTGTTTTTT. This codes for CAWSPLGAGGELFF. The chain carries TRBV30 and TRBJ2-2; TRBD2 might be the D (6 bases). Germline assignment: CDR1 GTSNPN and CDR2 SVGIG (reference sequence). The CDR3 extends over 14 amino acids. The ends were cut back, 3 bases at V and 8 bases at J, with 16 bases in the middle. Complete variable domain (other parts from reference TRBV30 and TRBJ2-2): SQTIHQWPATLVQPVGSPLSLECTVEGTSNPNLYWYRQAAGRGLQLLFYSVGIGQISSEVPQNLSASRPQDRQFILSSKKLLLSDSGFYLCAWSPLGAGGELFFGEGSRLTVL.

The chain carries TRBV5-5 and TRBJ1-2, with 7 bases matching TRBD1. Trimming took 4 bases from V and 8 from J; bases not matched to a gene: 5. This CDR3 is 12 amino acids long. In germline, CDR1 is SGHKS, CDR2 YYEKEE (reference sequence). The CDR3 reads CASSATGQGYTF. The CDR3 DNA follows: TGTGCCAGCAGCGCGACAGGGCAGGGCTACACCTTC.

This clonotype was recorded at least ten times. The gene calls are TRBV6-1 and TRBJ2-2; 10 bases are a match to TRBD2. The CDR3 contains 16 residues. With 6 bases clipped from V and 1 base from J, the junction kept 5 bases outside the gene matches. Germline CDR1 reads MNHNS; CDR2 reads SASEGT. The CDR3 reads CASSYSGGLNTGELFF. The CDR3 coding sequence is TGTGCCAGCAGCTATAGCGGGGGGCTGAACACCGGGGAGCTGTTTTTT.

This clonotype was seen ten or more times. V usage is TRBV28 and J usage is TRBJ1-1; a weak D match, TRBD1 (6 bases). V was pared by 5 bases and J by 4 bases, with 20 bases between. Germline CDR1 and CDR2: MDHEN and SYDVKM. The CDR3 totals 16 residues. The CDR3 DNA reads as TGTGCCAGCAGTACCCCGGACCCGGGGGCGTTCACTGAAGCTTTCTTT. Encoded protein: CASSTPDPGAFTEAFF.

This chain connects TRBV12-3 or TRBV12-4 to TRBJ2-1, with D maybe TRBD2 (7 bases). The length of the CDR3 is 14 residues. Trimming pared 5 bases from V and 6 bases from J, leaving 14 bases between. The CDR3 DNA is TGTGCCAGCAGTATAGGGGGGGGGCCCAATGAGCAGTTCTTC. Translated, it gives CASSIGGGPNEQFF.

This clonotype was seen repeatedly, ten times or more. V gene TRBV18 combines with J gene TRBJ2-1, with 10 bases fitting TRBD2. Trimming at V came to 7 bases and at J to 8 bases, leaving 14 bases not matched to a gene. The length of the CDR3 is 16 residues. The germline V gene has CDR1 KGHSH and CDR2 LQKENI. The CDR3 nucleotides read TGTGCCAGCTTAAATGATGGACTAGCGGTCCCCGATGAGCAGTTCTTC. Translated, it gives CASLNDGLAVPDEQFF.

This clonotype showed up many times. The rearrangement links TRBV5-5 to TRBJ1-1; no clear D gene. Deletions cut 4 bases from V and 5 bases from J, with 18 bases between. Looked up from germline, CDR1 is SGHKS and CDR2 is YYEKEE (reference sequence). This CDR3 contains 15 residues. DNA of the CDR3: TGTGCCAGCAGCCACCCCTCGGGCCGGGAAACTGAAGCTTTCTTT. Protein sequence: CASSHPSGRETEAFF.